The TCR beta chain under discussion was sequenced for a study of cytomegalovirus exposure and HLA in healthy donors. General study findings and limits: Later on, an analysis showed TCR association rates differing by HLA locus, with DRB1 the most and HLA-C the fewest.

Regarding this clone: Its matching antigen is unknown.

Unmatched junction bases numbered 9, after V lost 5 bases and J lost 7 bases. Germline V gives CDR1 SEHNR, CDR2 FQNEAQ (reference sequence). The CDR3 is made up of 14 amino acids. PCR employed 60 Vbeta and 13 Jbeta primers. Produced via immunoSEQ multiplex PCR; TCRdb's table is partial and in-frame only. Among 180,000 or so clones listed, 60% to 85% were seen once. Sequencing was carried out using PBMCs. This TCR derives from a female donor in good health and CMV-seronegative. This rearrangement joins TRBV7-9 to TRBJ2-7; 9 bases agree with TRBD1. CDR3 DNA: TGTGCCAGCAGCCCGGGACAGGGCCCGCTGGAGCAGTACTTC. Residues: CASSPGQGPLEQYF.